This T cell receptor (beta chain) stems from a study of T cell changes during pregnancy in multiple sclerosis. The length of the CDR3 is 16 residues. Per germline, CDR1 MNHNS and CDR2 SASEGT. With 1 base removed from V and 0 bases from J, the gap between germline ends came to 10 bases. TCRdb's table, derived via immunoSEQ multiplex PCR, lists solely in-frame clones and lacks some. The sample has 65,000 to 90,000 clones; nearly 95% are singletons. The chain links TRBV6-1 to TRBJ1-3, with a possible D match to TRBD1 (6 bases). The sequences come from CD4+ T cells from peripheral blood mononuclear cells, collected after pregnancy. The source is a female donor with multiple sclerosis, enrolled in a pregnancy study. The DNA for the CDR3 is TGTGCCAGCAGTGAAGGGACAGAACCCTCTGGAAACACCATATATTTT. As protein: CASSEGTEPSGNTIYF.